These 13 T cell receptor beta chains originate from one sample sequenced in a study of neoadjuvant anti-PD-1 for oral cavity cancer. The time point denotes: after neoadjuvant nivolumab, at surgical resection. Sequencing was performed with immunoSEQ multiplex PCR; in TCRdb, only in-frame clones are kept and a portion is missing. The table shows about 72,000 clones, with 85% occurring only once. The sequenced sample was PBMCs, obtained after nivolumab (anti-PD-1) treatment. The receptors shown here come from a person between 40 and 85 years old with oral cavity squamous cell carcinoma.

This clone was observed a handful of times. The sample contains more than one DNA sequence encoding this CDR3. The V and J genes are TRBV15 and TRBJ2-7, with D possibly matching TRBD2 (5 bases). Per germline, CDR1 LNHNV and CDR2 YYDKDF (reference sequence). The CDR3 runs 14 residues. V shed 0 bases and J shed 4 bases, with 10 bases lying between them. CDR3 DNA: TGTGCCACCAGCAGAGATGAGGGTTCGTACGAGCAGTACTTC. This codes for CATSRDEGSYEQYF.

The chain has TRBV7-9 and TRBJ1-2; 10 bases align to TRBD1. The CDR3 contains 17 residues. V trimming: 0 bases; J trimming: 7 bases; junction bases outside the gene matches: 11. CDR1 is SEHNR and CDR2 is FQNEAQ in the germline V gene (reference sequence). The DNA for the CDR3 is TGTGCCAGCAGCTTAGCGGAGGGTTTGGGGACAGGGGCTGGCTACACCTTC. Encoded protein: CASSLAEGLGTGAGYTF.

The rearrangement links TRBV5-6 to TRBJ2-3, with 11 bases aligning to TRBD2. The CDR3 runs to 15 residues. The germline gives CDR1 SGHDT, CDR2 YYEEEE. Germline trimming cut 4 bases from V and 2 bases from J; bases unmatched to any gene: 3. Written as DNA, the CDR3 is TGTGCCAGCAGCGCGGGACTAGCGGCCACAGATACGCAGTATTTT. Translation gives CASSAGLAATDTQYF.

This rearrangement joins TRBV18 to TRBJ1-3; D perhaps matches TRBD1 (5 bases). Germline V gene sequence: CDR1 KGHSH, CDR2 LQKENI. This CDR3 spans 17 amino acids. Deletions cut 3 bases from V and 0 bases from J, with 15 bases between. The chain's CDR3 is CASSPPTGTHSGNTIYF. CDR3 sequence (DNA): TGTGCCAGCTCACCCCCAACGGGGACCCACTCTGGAAACACCATATATTTT.

The J gene is TRBJ2-1, the V gene TRBV6-1, with 8 bases that match TRBD2. Unmatched junction bases numbered 6, after V lost 4 bases and J lost 1 base. Germline V gene data show CDR1 as MNHNS and CDR2 as SASEGT. The CDR3 covers 16 residues. The DNA for the CDR3 is TGTGCCAGCAGTGTAAGGACTAGCCCATCCTACAATGAGCAGTTCTTC. As protein: CASSVRTSPSYNEQFF.

The chain links TRBV25-1 to TRBJ2-7, with a weak D call TRBD2 (6 bases). This CDR3 has 13 residues. The germline V and J ends were trimmed by 6 bases and 0 bases, with 9 bases remaining between them. Looked up from germline, CDR1 is MGHDK and CDR2 is SYGVNS. CDR3 region: CASRRDFSYEQYF. The CDR3 DNA is TGTGCCAGCAGGAGGGACTTCTCCTACGAGCAGTACTTC.

The chain couples TRBV5-1 to TRBJ1-1; TRBD1 might be the D (6 bases). Trimming left V 0 bases short and J 2 bases short, with 8 bases between. Germline lookup yields CDR1 SGHRS and CDR2 YFSETQ. There are 14 residues in the CDR3. The CDR3 DNA sequence: TGCGCCAGCAGCTTGGGGACAGTTAACACTGAAGCTTTCTTT. It translates to CASSLGTVNTEAFF.

The J gene is TRBJ2-5, the V gene TRBV6-1; D is possibly TRBD1 or TRBD2 (5 bases each). The CDR3 spans 13 residues. Germline V lookup: CDR1 MNHNS, CDR2 SASEGT. V was cut by 6 bases and J by 4 bases, with 12 bases left in between. The chain's CDR3 is CASRRGPGETQYF. The CDR3 coding sequence is TGTGCCAGCAGGAGGGGCCCTGGAGAGACCCAGTACTTC.

Here the CDR3 DNA reads TGTGCCAGCAGTCGTCCTGGGACTCTAACCTACGAGCAGTACTTC. Protein product: CASSRPGTLTYEQYF. The chain carries TRBV7-9 and TRBJ2-7, with D perhaps matching TRBD2 (6 bases). Germline CDR1 is SEHNR and CDR2 is FQNEAQ (reference sequence). Trimming shortened V by 6 bases and J by 2 bases, and 17 bases separated the two germline ends. This CDR3 contains 15 residues. The full variable domain, with the rest looked up from reference TRBV7-9 and TRBJ2-7, is DTGVSQNPRHKITKRGQNVTFRCDPISEHNRLYWYRQTLGQGPEFLTYFQNEAQLEKSRLLSDRFSAERPKGSFSTLEIQRTEQGDSAMYLCASSRPGTLTYEQYFGPGTRLTVT.

Many counts were recorded for this clone. V is TRBV6-5 and J is TRBJ1-5; the D is unclear. CDR3 length: 15 residues. Per germline, CDR1 MNHEY and CDR2 SVGAGI. The ends were cut back, 8 bases at V and 0 bases at J, with 14 bases in the middle. The CDR3 here is CASRRTELSNQPQHF. DNA for the CDR3: TGTGCCAGCCGACGGACGGAGCTTAGCAATCAGCCCCAGCATTTT.

V usage is TRBV30 and J usage is TRBJ2-7; TRBD2 matches 8 bases. CDR1 and CDR2 (germline): GTSNPN, SVGIG (reference sequence). V gave up 1 base and J gave up 6 bases; unmatched junction bases: 8. This CDR3 comprises 14 residues. The CDR3: CAWSGVAGWSEQYF. CDR3 DNA: TGTGCCTGGAGTGGGGTAGCGGGATGGAGCGAGCAGTACTTC. The full variable domain, its missing parts supplied by reference TRBV30 and TRBJ2-7, is SQTIHQWPATLVQPVGSPLSLECTVEGTSNPNLYWYRQAAGRGLQLLFYSVGIGQISSEVPQNLSASRPQDRQFILSSKKLLLSDSGFYLCAWSGVAGWSEQYFGPGTRLTVT.

The chain employs TRBV4-1 and TRBJ2-3, with D unresolved. Trimming stripped 4 bases from V and 5 bases from J, with 7 bases between. CDR1 is MGHRA, CDR2 YSYEKL, per germline. The CDR3 is 12 amino acids. As DNA, the CDR3 is TGCGCCAGCAGCCGAGCCGTAGATACGCAGTATTTT. Its protein product is CASSRAVDTQYF.

The chain uses TRBV9 and TRBJ1-5; possible D gene TRBD1, 6 bases. The V and J ends lost 6 bases and 1 base respectively, with 14 bases between them. Germline CDR1 SGDLS, CDR2 YYNGEE. This CDR3 spans 15 amino acids. The chain's CDR3 is CASNQGGGSNQPQHF. The CDR3 DNA sequence: TGTGCCAGCAATCAGGGAGGGGGAAGCAATCAGCCCCAGCATTTT.